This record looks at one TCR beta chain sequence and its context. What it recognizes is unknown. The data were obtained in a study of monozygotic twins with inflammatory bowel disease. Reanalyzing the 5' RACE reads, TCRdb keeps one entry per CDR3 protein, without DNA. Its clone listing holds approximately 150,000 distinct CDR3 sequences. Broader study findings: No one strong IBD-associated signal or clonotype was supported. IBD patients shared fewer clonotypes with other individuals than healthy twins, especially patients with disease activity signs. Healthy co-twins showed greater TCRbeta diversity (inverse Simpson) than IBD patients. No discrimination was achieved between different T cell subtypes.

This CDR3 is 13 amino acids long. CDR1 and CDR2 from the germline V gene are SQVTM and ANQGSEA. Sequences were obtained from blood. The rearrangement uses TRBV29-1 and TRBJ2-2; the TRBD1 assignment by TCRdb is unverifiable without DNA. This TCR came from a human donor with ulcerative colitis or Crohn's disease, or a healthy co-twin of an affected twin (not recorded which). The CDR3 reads CSARLGTDGELFF.